The sequence of this TCR beta chain was determined in a study of blood T cells in healthy people across ages. The CDR3 runs to 13 residues. The V and J ends lost 3 bases and 9 bases respectively, with 15 bases between them. Germline values: CDR1 DFQATT, CDR2 SNEGSKA (reference sequence). Next came a second PCR, run for about 7 to 12 cycles, which used a sample-barcoded 5' primer along with a J-beta primer mix. Tags on each cDNA molecule came from a template-switch adaptor with 12 random nucleotides. TCRdb reanalysed the 5' RACE reads using MiXCR and keeps one entry per CDR3 protein. The sample lists 750,000 to 950,000 distinct CDR3 sequences, under 35% occurring once. This clonotype has just a few counts. The data were also submitted as part of a second study, on T cells of mothers and their children. That paper states: A few healthy Caucasian mothers, along with their six children, served as the donors. Researchers put all of the extracted RNA into cDNA synthesis, using around 1.5 ug per 15 ul.

The gene calls are TRBV20-1 and TRBJ2-1, with D possibly being TRBD1 or TRBD2 (6 bases each). Sequenced material: blood. The clonotype comes from a woman aged 40 to 50 in good health. The CDR3 sequence: CSASSGASLEQFF. CDR3 sequence (DNA): TGCAGTGCTAGCTCGGGGGCCTCTCTTGAGCAGTTCTTC.